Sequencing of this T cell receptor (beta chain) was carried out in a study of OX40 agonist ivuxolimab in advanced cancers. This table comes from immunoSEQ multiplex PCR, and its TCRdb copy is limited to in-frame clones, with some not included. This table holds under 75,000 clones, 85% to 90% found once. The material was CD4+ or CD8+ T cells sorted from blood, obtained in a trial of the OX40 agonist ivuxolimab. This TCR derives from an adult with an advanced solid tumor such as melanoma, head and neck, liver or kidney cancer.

In DNA form, the CDR3 reads TGTGCCAGCAGCTCTGAGGGCACTTGGGGAGAAAAACTGTTTTTT. It is translated as CASSSEGTWGEKLFF. This rearrangement joins TRBV7-9 to TRBJ1-4, with D unclear. V gave up 4 bases and J gave up 8 bases, with 17 bases separating them. This CDR3 contains 15 residues. Germline V lookup: CDR1 SEHNR, CDR2 FQNEAQ (reference sequence).